This T cell receptor (beta chain) emerged from a study of neurological immune-mediated disorders. Germline lookup yields CDR1 SGHRS and CDR2 YFSETQ. J lost 9 bases, V lost 0 bases, and 8 bases had no gene match. The CDR3 length is 16 residues. Input was about a million sorted T cells, either CD4+ or CD8+. This clonotype occurred many times. Its specificity is unknown. 5'RACE with 10-nucleotide random UMIs generated the cDNA. TCRdb passed the 5' RACE reads through MiXCR, listing each CDR3 protein once. This sample has 30,000 to 45,000 distinct CDR3 sequences, with around a tenth found just once. Study-level results: Sharing of CDR3 amino acid sequences among expanded clones across subjects was absent, suggesting private repertoires in all groups. Multiple sclerosis, the disease with the least TCR clonal expansion, fell below healthy controls, whereas HTLV-1-associated myelopathy showed the most.

The rearrangement joins TRBV5-1 to TRBJ1-6; 8 nucleotides line up with TRBD1. The TCR was taken from a woman between 25 and 40 years old with HTLV-1-associated myelopathy (HAM/TSP). The source material was CD4+ T cells from blood. The DNA of the CDR3 is TGCGCCAGCAGCTTGGCCGGGGACAGGTGGGGTTCACCCCTCCACTTT. This sequence encodes CASSLAGDRWGSPLHF. Filled out from reference TRBV5-1 and TRBJ1-6, the complete variable domain reads KAGVTQTPRYLIKTRGQQVTLSCSPISGHRSVSWYQQTPGQGLQFLFEYFSETQRNKGNFPGRFSGRQFSNSRSEMNVSTLELGDSALYLCASSLAGDRWGSPLHFGNGTRLTVT.